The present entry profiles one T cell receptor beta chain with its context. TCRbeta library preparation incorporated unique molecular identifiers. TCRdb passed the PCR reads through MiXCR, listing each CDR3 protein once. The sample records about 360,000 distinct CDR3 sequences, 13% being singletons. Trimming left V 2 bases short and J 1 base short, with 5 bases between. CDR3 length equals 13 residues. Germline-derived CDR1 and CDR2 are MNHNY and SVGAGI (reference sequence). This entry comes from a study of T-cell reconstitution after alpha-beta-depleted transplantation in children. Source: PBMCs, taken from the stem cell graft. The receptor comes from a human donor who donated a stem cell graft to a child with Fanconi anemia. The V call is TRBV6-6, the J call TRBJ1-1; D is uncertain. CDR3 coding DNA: TGTGCCAGCAGTTACCCAGCGAACACTGAAGCTTTCTTT. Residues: CASSYPANTEAFF.